These T cell receptor beta chains were read from a single sample in a study of blood T cell repertoires in COVID-19. Clones were sequenced by immunoSEQ multiplex PCR, and TCRdb holds only the in-frame ones, with some missing. The sample holds over 200,000 clones; 86% are singletons and the top ten take roughly 4%. The source material was PBMCs or T cells enriched from blood (not recorded which). The receptor set was obtained from a woman younger than 45 who had been exposed to COVID-19. CDR3s include the opening cysteine and the closing phenylalanine or tryptophan. D genes are given only for firm matches. The size field is filled for only some rows; it gives once, few, many or a size class.

>-|TRBJ2-7|TRBV3-1/TRBV3-2|TRBD2
TGTGCCAGCAGCCAACTCTCGGGCGGGGGGAGCGAGCAGTACTTC
CASSQLSGGGSEQYF
>-|TRBJ1-3|TRBV5-1|TRBD1
TGCGCCAGCAGCTTGGACGGACAGGGACCAGGAAACACCATATATTTT
CASSLDGQGPGNTIYF
>-|TRBJ1-1|TRBV11-2|TRBD1
TGTGCCAGCAGCTCAGGGGGTGGGGGGCACACTGAAGCTTTCTTT
CASSSGGGGHTEAFF
>-|TRBJ2-1|TRBV6-5|TRBD1
TGTGCCAGTAAACCCGGGACAGGCGCCTACAATGAGCAGTTCTTC
CASKPGTGAYNEQFF
>-|TRBJ2-1|TRBV7-9|-
TGTGCCAGCAGCTTAAGGGGCAATCCCTACAATGAGCAGTTCTTC
CASSLRGNPYNEQFF
>once|TRBJ1-2|TRBV2|TRBD1
TGTGCCAGCAAGGGGGACAGGGGAAACTATGGCTACACCTTC
CASKGDRGNYGYTF
>-|TRBJ2-5|TRBV9|TRBD1
TGTGCCAGCAGCGTAGCTACGGGCAGGGGGCAAGAGACCCAGTACTTC
CASSVATGRGQETQYF
>-|TRBJ1-2|TRBV7-2|-
TGTGCCAGCAGCCCCGCCGGGGTGGAAGGCTACACCTTC
CASSPAGVEGYTF
>large|TRBJ1-1|TRBV12-2|-
TGTGCAAGTCGCTTAGTATGCCCGGGACACCCGAACACTGAAGCTTTCTTT
CASRLVCPGHPNTEAFF
>once|TRBJ2-7|TRBV11-1|-
TGTGCCAGCAGCCACCGACGCGGCGAGCAGTACTTC
CASSHRRGEQYF
>-|TRBJ2-2|TRBV10-1|-
TGCGCCAGCAGTGTAGGTCTGCCAGGGGCCACCGGGGAGCTGTTTTTT
CASSVGLPGATGELFF
>-|TRBJ1-1|TRBV6-5|-
TGTGCCAGCCGGGCGGGGCCTGAAGCTTTCTTT
CASRAGPEAFF
>many|TRBJ2-2|TRBV27|TRBD1
TGTGCCAGTACTAAACAGGGGTCCCCCGGGGAGCTGTTTTTT
CASTKQGSPGELFF
>-|TRBJ2-1|TRBV4-1|-
TGCGCCAGCAGCCACTCGCCGGGGGATAGGTACAATGAGCAGTTCTTC
CASSHSPGDRYNEQFF
>-|TRBJ2-3|TRBV13|TRBD2
TGTGCCAGCAGCCCGTGGACTAGCGGGGGGGGCACAGATACGCAGTATTTT
CASSPWTSGGGTDTQYF
>-|TRBJ2-5|TRBV5-1|TRBD2
TGCGCCAGCAGCTCCGGGACTAGCGGCGTTCTAGAGACCCAGTACTTC
CASSSGTSGVLETQYF
>-|TRBJ1-6|TRBV3-1/TRBV3-2|-
TGTGCCAGCAGCCATGGTGGCCATAATTCACCCCTCCACTTT
CASSHGGHNSPLHF
>once|TRBJ1-6|TRBV6-6|TRBD1
TGTGCCAGCAGGAGGACAGGGCAGGGGATTTCACCCCTCCACTTT
CASRRTGQGISPLHF
>-|TRBJ2-1|TRBV3-1/TRBV3-2|-
TGTGCCAGCAGCCAAGACGGTCGCTCGACATACAATGAGCAGTTCTTC
CASSQDGRSTYNEQFF
>-|TRBJ1-5|TRBV27|-
TGTGCCAGCTGGGGCGGGGGGGTCTATCAGCCCCAGCATTTT
CASWGGGVYQPQHF
>-|TRBJ2-3|TRBV3-1/TRBV3-2|-
TGTGCCAGCAGCCAAAGGAGGGGGGGAGGACGCACAGATACGCAGTATTTT
CASSQRRGGGRTDTQYF
>-|TRBJ1-1|TRBV2|-
TGTGCCAGCAGTGAAGGGGAGGAGCCAATGGCCGCTTTCTTT
CASSEGEEPMAAFF
>-|TRBJ2-3|TRBV7-3|TRBD2
TGTGCCAGCAGCTCCGGGACTAGCGGGGGGGCCGCAGATACGCAGTATTTT
CASSSGTSGGAADTQYF
>-|TRBJ2-3|TRBV21-1|-
TGTGCCAGCAGCACCCGGCCCGGGACAGATACGCAGTATTTT
CASSTRPGTDTQYF
>-|TRBJ2-3|TRBV6-5|-
TGTGCCAGCAGTTACGAGGCCCCGAATTTCACAGATACGCAGTATTTT
CASSYEAPNFTDTQYF
>-|TRBJ1-6|TRBV7-6|TRBD1
TGTGCCAGCAGCTTAGAGGCAGGGGGTAATTCACCCCTCCACTTT
CASSLEAGGNSPLHF
>-|TRBJ1-3|TRBV6-5|-
TGTGCCAGCAAGAGCTCTGGAAACACCATATATTTT
CASKSSGNTIYF
>-|TRBJ2-1|TRBV27|TRBD2
TGTGCCAGCCGTATCGGGACTAGCGGGGGTGGAAATGAGCAGTTCTTC
CASRIGTSGGGNEQFF
>-|TRBJ1-6|TRBV13|-
TGTGCCAGCAGCTCGGGTAGTGGTTCACCCCTCCACTTT
CASSSGSGSPLHF
>-|TRBJ1-5|TRBV7-8|-
TGTGCCAGCAGCCGAACACAGGGTCGGCTGGGTAGCAATCAGCCCCAGCATTTT
CASSRTQGRLGSNQPQHF
>-|TRBJ1-5|TRBV28|-
TGTGCCAGCTGTAACGGGGGGCCGGGTCAGCCCCAGCATTTT
CASCNGGPGQPQHF
>-|TRBJ2-5|TRBV27|-
TGTGCCAGCAGTTGGGGGGGAGGGACACTGCAAGAGACCCAGTACTTC
CASSWGGGTLQETQYF
>-|TRBJ1-1|TRBV6-5|-
TGTGCCAGCAGTCATACAGCGAACACTGAAGCTTTCTTT
CASSHTANTEAFF
>-|TRBJ1-3|TRBV27|TRBD1
TGTGCCAGCAGTCCACAGGGGGCGTGGGGAAACACCATATATTTT
CASSPQGAWGNTIYF
>-|TRBJ1-2|TRBV11-2|TRBD1
TGTGCCAGCAGCTTAGAACCGACAGGGCGCTATGGCTACACCTTC
CASSLEPTGRYGYTF
>-|TRBJ1-3|TRBV9|-
TGTGCCAGCAGCGTAGTGGGGGGCTCTGGAAACACCATATATTTT
CASSVVGGSGNTIYF
>-|TRBJ1-1|TRBV1|-
TGCACCAGCAGCCCACAAGGCGCCAGGGGGGACACTGAAGCTTTCTTT
CTSSPQGARGDTEAFF
>once|TRBJ1-3|TRBV29-1|TRBD1
TGCAGCGTTCTACCCCAGGGGGCGCGTGGAAACACCATATATTTT
CSVLPQGARGNTIYF
>-|TRBJ2-3|TRBV5-5|-
TGTGCCAGCAGCTTGGGGGGCATAAGCACAGATACGCAGTATTTT
CASSLGGISTDTQYF
>-|TRBJ1-2|TRBV5-1|TRBD1
TGCGCCAGCAGCATCCAGGGGGCCTCTAACTATGGCTACACCTTC
CASSIQGASNYGYTF
>-|TRBJ1-3|TRBV9|-
TGTGCCAGCAGCGTAGACCCCTCTCGACAGGCTGGAAACACCATATATTTT
CASSVDPSRQAGNTIYF
>-|TRBJ1-5|TRBV19|TRBD1
TGTGCCAGTAGTTCTACCGGGACAGATAATCAGCCCCAGCATTTT
CASSSTGTDNQPQHF
>-|TRBJ1-6|TRBV5-1|TRBD1
TGCGCCAGCAGCGGGGGGACAGGAGGTAATTCACCCCTCCACTTT
CASSGGTGGNSPLHF
>-|TRBJ1-1|TRBV29-1|TRBD1
TGCAGCGTTGGGGGGACAGTAAACACTGAAGCTTTCTTT
CSVGGTVNTEAFF
>-|TRBJ2-7|TRBV27|TRBD1
TGTGCCAGCAGTCAACAGGGGGCTGCCTACGAGCAGTACTTC
CASSQQGAAYEQYF
>-|TRBJ1-2|TRBV29-1|TRBD1
TGCAGCGTGGGGAAGGGGACAGGAACTAACTATGGCTACACCTTC
CSVGKGTGTNYGYTF
>-|TRBJ2-7|TRBV4-1|TRBD1
TGCGCCAGCAGAACCGGACAGGGGACGGACGAGCAGTACTTC
CASRTGQGTDEQYF
>-|TRBJ1-2|TRBV6-5|-
TGTGCCAGCAGTTACATAGGAGGGATCCACTATGGCTACACCTTC
CASSYIGGIHYGYTF
>once|TRBJ2-3|TRBV3-1/TRBV3-2|TRBD2
TGTGCCAGCAGCCAAGATTTAATAGCGGGGGGCCCAGATACGCAGTATTTT
CASSQDLIAGGPDTQYF
>-|TRBJ1-3|TRBV7-8|-
TGTGCCAGCAGTCTACCCCGGTTGGTGAGGGGAAACACCATATATTTT
CASSLPRLVRGNTIYF
>-|TRBJ1-3|TRBV18|-
TGTGCCAGCTCACCACCGTCCAGGGGTAACACCATATATTTT
CASSPPSRGNTIYF
>-|TRBJ1-3|TRBV27|-
TGTGCCAGCTCCCCCGGGGTATCGGGAAACACCATATATTTT
CASSPGVSGNTIYF
>few|TRBJ1-1|TRBV29-1|-
TGCAGCGTTGCCCCCCGAGGGGGGAACACTGAAGCTTTCTTT
CSVAPRGGNTEAFF
>-|TRBJ2-7|TRBV11-3|TRBD1
TGTGCCAGCAGCTCGGGGACAGGGGGACACGAGCAGTACTTC
CASSSGTGGHEQYF
>-|TRBJ2-5|TRBV5-1|-
TGCGCCAGCAGTAGAGGACAAAGCCAAGAGACCCAGTACTTC
CASSRGQSQETQYF
>-|TRBJ2-1|TRBV7-2|TRBD2
TGTGCCAGCAGCACGGGACTAGCGGGGGGGCTGGAGCAGTTCTTC
CASSTGLAGGLEQFF
>-|TRBJ2-7|TRBV27|-
TGTGCCAGCAAATCAACGACGAGGGCCTACGAGCAGTACTTC
CASKSTTRAYEQYF
>-|TRBJ1-2|TRBV2|-
TGTGCCAGCAGGACTGGAGAGATCAACTATGGCTACACCTTC
CASRTGEINYGYTF
>-|TRBJ1-2|TRBV6-8|-
TGTGCCAGCAGATTGGCCGGGACAAACTATGGCTACACCTTC
CASRLAGTNYGYTF